This T cell receptor (beta chain) was retrieved from a study of early T cells in non-severe SARS-CoV-2 infection. Background on the study: Sequencing of unsorted whole blood was done on bulk RNA, leaving chains unpaired.

Molecules of cDNA were individually given unique molecular identifiers that were attached to them. TCRdb analysed the 5' RACE reads with MiXCR anew, one entry per CDR3 protein. The profile shows fewer than 100,000 distinct CDR3 sequences, less than 8% of them singletons. The CDR3 totals 16 residues. J lost 5 bases, V lost 3 bases, and 6 bases had no gene match. Germline V gene lookup returns CDR1 MDHEN and CDR2 SYDVKM. Concerning this clonotype itself: Its antigen is unidentified.

General study findings and limits: Sequences matched to VDJdb favored anti-spike CD8 responses, while private and CD4 specificities were missed.

The clonotype originates from an adult who was a healthcare worker with PCR-confirmed SARS-CoV-2 infection or an uninfected control (not recorded which). The specimen sequenced was whole blood. This chain joins TRBV28 and TRBJ1-5; 11 nucleotides match TRBD1. This chain's CDR3 is CASSFRGQGAHQPQHF. CDR3 DNA: TGTGCCAGCAGTTTTCGAGGACAGGGGGCGCATCAGCCCCAGCATTTT.